The text below deals with one T cell receptor (beta chain). Its antigen is currently not known. The input lacks base qualities; no much larger clone sits a single base away. The immunoSEQ Assay, a bias-controlled multiplex PCR, was used to amplify TCRbeta CDR3 regions from genomic DNA. From the authors' description of their analysis: Nucleated cell counts per sample were estimated from amplification of reference gene primers within the assay. To quantify the absolute abundance of each unique TCRbeta CDR3 rearrangement, sequence reads were collapsed and filtered. Productive Simpson clonality was computed per sample as the square root of Simpson's diversity index over productive rearrangements. This immuneACCESS table, as held by TCRdb, lists in-frame sequences with V and J called but not all clones. Of the missing ones, under half trace to an unresolved V gene in checked studies; the others have no known cause. The V and J calls and the clone size are those of that table, but D and trimming were determined from the DNA. Within this sample are approximately 380,000 clones, with approximately 90% of them counted one time only. The ten largest clones take up roughly 0.9% of the sample.

This record comes from a study of blood T cell repertoires in COVID-19 (dated by TCRdb to the early 2020s). Notes on the research overall: The collaborator samples originated in the United States, Italy and Spain and spanned the acute and convalescent phases of COVID-19. The material from the prospective study consisted of cDNA or gDNA derived from T cells, B-cell-depleted T cells, or PBMCs. Subjects who had been exposed to COVID-19, were actively infected with it, or had recovered from it provided the deeply sampled blood TCRbeta repertoires that made up the dataset. A freely available public database, intended as a resource for researchers studying the immune response to SARS-CoV-2, is where the repertoires were released. Samples were obtained from the ongoing ImmuneRACE study (first 160 participants) and from about 1,300 subjects provided by 6 global collaborators. Sample metadata almost always included a de-identified subject ID, COVID-19 status, age in years and sex. Where available, HLA class I and class II types were taken from metadata supplied by the sample provider and were not determined by assay-based typing.

The research as a whole found: How much clinical and demographic metadata was included differed by source and by participant, and the metadata was provided uncurated.

For CDR1 and CDR2, the germline V gene (reference sequence) lists LNHDA and SQIVND. Its CDR3 holds 13 amino acids, cysteine through phenylalanine. The DNA shown is the 39-base CDR3, in frame from base 1. The junction shows trimming of 5 bases on V and 6 bases on J, plus 13 bases between the germline ends. Enrolling through a virtual design, the prospective study's participants ranged in age from roughly 18 to 89 years and lived across 20 to 30 United States geographic areas. To assign participants to cohorts, the prospective study relied on clinical history that participants themselves reported in a screening survey and a study questionnaire. Exposed participants had been in contact, within 2 weeks of entering the study, with a person who had a PCR-confirmed or clinician-diagnosed case of COVID-19. Each participant in the prospective study had whole blood, serum and a nasopharyngeal or oropharyngeal swab collected by mobile phlebotomists. Additional blood draws and questionnaires over an approximately 2-month period could optionally be provided by prospective study participants. Before DNA extraction, blood samples from the prospective study were shipped at room temperature or frozen.

Input material: PBMCs or T cells enriched from blood (not recorded which). This TCR was sampled from a woman between 40 and 55 years old who had been exposed to COVID-19. Recombination joined TRBV19 with TRBJ1-1; TRBD1 is perhaps the D gene, given 5 matching bases. The encoded CDR3 is CASSPLGGAEAFF. The nucleotide sequence reads TGTGCCAGTAGTCCTCTCGGGGGGGCTGAAGCTTTCTTT.